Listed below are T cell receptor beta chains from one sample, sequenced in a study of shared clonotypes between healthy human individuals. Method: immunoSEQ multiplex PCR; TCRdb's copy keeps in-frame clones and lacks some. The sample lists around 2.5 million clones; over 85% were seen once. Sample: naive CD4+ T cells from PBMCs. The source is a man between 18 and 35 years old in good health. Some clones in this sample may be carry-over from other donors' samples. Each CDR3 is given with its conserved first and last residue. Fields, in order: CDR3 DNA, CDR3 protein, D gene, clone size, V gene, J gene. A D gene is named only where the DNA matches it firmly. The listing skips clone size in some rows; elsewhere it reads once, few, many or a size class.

cdr3_nt: TGCGCCAGCAGCCAAGGAACTAGCGGGGTTACCGGGGAGCTGTTTTTT
cdr3_aa: CASSQGTSGVTGELFF
d_call: TRBD2
clone_size: NA
v_call: TRBV4-3
j_call: TRBJ2-2

cdr3_nt: TGCGCCAGCAGCCACCGGGACAGGGGATCCTACGAGCAGTACTTC
cdr3_aa: CASSHRDRGSYEQYF
d_call: TRBD1
clone_size: NA
v_call: TRBV23-1
j_call: TRBJ2-7

cdr3_nt: TGTGCCAGCAGCCCCCTACGCGCCAACTATGGCTACACCTTC
cdr3_aa: CASSPLRANYGYTF
d_call: NA
clone_size: NA
v_call: TRBV9
j_call: TRBJ1-2

cdr3_nt: TGTGCCTGGGGCCTCTTTCCGGGACAGGGGTATGAAAAACTGTTTTTT
cdr3_aa: CAWGLFPGQGYEKLFF
d_call: TRBD1
clone_size: NA
v_call: TRBV30
j_call: TRBJ1-4

cdr3_nt: TGTGCCAGTAGTACCGGACTAGCGGGAGGACGCGAGCAGTACTTC
cdr3_aa: CASSTGLAGGREQYF
d_call: TRBD2
clone_size: NA
v_call: TRBV19
j_call: TRBJ2-7

cdr3_nt: TGTGCCAGCAGTGACTACGTAGCGGGAGGCCGCCACGAGCAGTACTTC
cdr3_aa: CASSDYVAGGRHEQYF
d_call: TRBD2
clone_size: NA
v_call: TRBV27
j_call: TRBJ2-7

cdr3_nt: TGTGCCAGCAGTTCGAGGGACAGGAGAAATGGCTACACCTTC
cdr3_aa: CASSSRDRRNGYTF
d_call: TRBD1
clone_size: NA
v_call: TRBV6-6
j_call: TRBJ1-2

cdr3_nt: TGCGCCAGCAGCCAGGACGGCAATGGCTACACCTTC
cdr3_aa: CASSQDGNGYTF
d_call: NA
clone_size: NA
v_call: TRBV5-1
j_call: TRBJ1-2

cdr3_nt: TGTGCCAGCAGTTTAAGCCGGGGAGTTATGAGCAATCAGCCCCAGCATTTT
cdr3_aa: CASSLSRGVMSNQPQHF
d_call: NA
clone_size: NA
v_call: TRBV28
j_call: TRBJ1-5

cdr3_nt: TGTGCCAGCAGTCCTAGGGGGACAGGGGGCACCAACTATGGCTACACCTTC
cdr3_aa: CASSPRGTGGTNYGYTF
d_call: TRBD1
clone_size: NA
v_call: TRBV2
j_call: TRBJ1-2

cdr3_nt: TGCGCCAGCAGCCAAGGTAGAATTACAGGGCACGGAAACATTCAGTACTTC
cdr3_aa: CASSQGRITGHGNIQYF
d_call: NA
clone_size: NA
v_call: TRBV4-1
j_call: TRBJ2-4

cdr3_nt: TGTGCCAGCAGTTTGGTTGAAATGAACACTGAAGCTTTCTTT
cdr3_aa: CASSLVEMNTEAFF
d_call: NA
clone_size: NA
v_call: TRBV28
j_call: TRBJ1-1

cdr3_nt: TGCGCCAGCAGCTACGAAGGGGATCAGCCCCAGCATTTT
cdr3_aa: CASSYEGDQPQHF
d_call: NA
clone_size: NA
v_call: TRBV4-1
j_call: TRBJ1-5

cdr3_nt: TGTGCCAGCAGTTTTGTAAATCAGCCCCAGCATTTT
cdr3_aa: CASSFVNQPQHF
d_call: NA
clone_size: NA
v_call: TRBV6-6
j_call: TRBJ1-5

cdr3_nt: TGTGCCAGCAGTTTATTTAGTCCCTACGAGCAGTACTTC
cdr3_aa: CASSLFSPYEQYF
d_call: NA
clone_size: NA
v_call: TRBV28
j_call: TRBJ2-7

cdr3_nt: TGTGCCAGCAGCTCGAGAGGGGACGCCGACTGGGCTTTCTTT
cdr3_aa: CASSSRGDADWAFF
d_call: NA
clone_size: NA
v_call: TRBV7-9
j_call: TRBJ1-1

cdr3_nt: TGCAGCGTTGACGGCCAGGGTGGGATGACTGAAGCTTTCTTT
cdr3_aa: CSVDGQGGMTEAFF
d_call: NA
clone_size: NA
v_call: TRBV29-1
j_call: TRBJ1-1

cdr3_nt: TGTGCCAGCAGTCTCGGGAGTACGTACGAGCAGTACTTC
cdr3_aa: CASSLGSTYEQYF
d_call: NA
clone_size: once
v_call: TRBV25-1
j_call: TRBJ2-7

cdr3_nt: TGTGCCAGCAGACAAAATGGTCGGGTAACAGATACGCAGTATTTT
cdr3_aa: CASRQNGRVTDTQYF
d_call: NA
clone_size: NA
v_call: TRBV7-3
j_call: TRBJ2-3

cdr3_nt: TGTGCCAGCAGTGAAATTAGGGGGACTAGTATCAGAGATACGCAGTATTTT
cdr3_aa: CASSEIRGTSIRDTQYF
d_call: TRBD2
clone_size: once
v_call: TRBV6-1
j_call: TRBJ2-3

cdr3_nt: TGCGCCAGCAGCCAGGACAGGGGGCATCGACCCTCTGGGGCTAAAAACATTCAGTACTTC
cdr3_aa: CASSQDRGHRPSGAKNIQYF
d_call: TRBD1
clone_size: once
v_call: TRBV4-1
j_call: TRBJ2-4

cdr3_nt: TGTGCCAGCAGCTTCTTGACTTATAGCAATCAGCCCCAGCATTTT
cdr3_aa: CASSFLTYSNQPQHF
d_call: NA
clone_size: NA
v_call: TRBV5-8
j_call: TRBJ1-5

cdr3_nt: TGTGCCAGCGAGGTTGGGAAAGGGTACCCGGAGGCCAAAAACATTCAGTACTTC
cdr3_aa: CASEVGKGYPEAKNIQYF
d_call: NA
clone_size: NA
v_call: TRBV28
j_call: TRBJ2-4

cdr3_nt: TGTGCCACCAGCGCGGGGACTAGCGGGTATAGCTCCTACGAGCAGTACTTC
cdr3_aa: CATSAGTSGYSSYEQYF
d_call: TRBD2
clone_size: NA
v_call: TRBV15
j_call: TRBJ2-7

cdr3_nt: TGTGCCAGCAGCCAGAGGGGGCTAGCGGGGGTTAAGAATGAGCAGTTCTTC
cdr3_aa: CASSQRGLAGVKNEQFF
d_call: TRBD2
clone_size: NA
v_call: TRBV4-2
j_call: TRBJ2-1

cdr3_nt: TGCGCCAGCAGCCAAGTGGGGAGACTAGCGGGAGCTACGCAGTATTTT
cdr3_aa: CASSQVGRLAGATQYF
d_call: TRBD2
clone_size: NA
v_call: TRBV4-1
j_call: TRBJ2-3

cdr3_nt: TGTGCCAGCAGTCGACTAGCGGGAGATGAGCAGTTCTTC
cdr3_aa: CASSRLAGDEQFF
d_call: TRBD2
clone_size: NA
v_call: TRBV6-4
j_call: TRBJ2-1

cdr3_nt: TGTGCCAGCAGTAAGACCGGGGCCGGAAGGGAGCAGTACTTC
cdr3_aa: CASSKTGAGREQYF
d_call: NA
clone_size: NA
v_call: TRBV6-5
j_call: TRBJ2-7

cdr3_nt: TGTGCCAGCAGCCAACAGGGGGCAGGGACGGGCGAGCAGTACTTC
cdr3_aa: CASSQQGAGTGEQYF
d_call: TRBD1
clone_size: NA
v_call: TRBV7-2
j_call: TRBJ2-7

cdr3_nt: TGTGCCAGCAGCCCCGTGGGACAAACGGCAGATACGCAGTATTTT
cdr3_aa: CASSPVGQTADTQYF
d_call: NA
clone_size: NA
v_call: TRBV7-6
j_call: TRBJ2-3

cdr3_nt: TGTGCCAGCAGTAGGGCCTTTGAGCAGTTCTTC
cdr3_aa: CASSRAFEQFF
d_call: NA
clone_size: NA
v_call: TRBV28
j_call: TRBJ2-1

cdr3_nt: TGTGCCAGCAGTGAGGCAAGGGGCTATGGCTACACCTTC
cdr3_aa: CASSEARGYGYTF
d_call: NA
clone_size: NA
v_call: TRBV25-1
j_call: TRBJ1-2

cdr3_nt: TGTGCCAGCAGCCGCGACAGGGGGAATTCACCCCTCCACTTT
cdr3_aa: CASSRDRGNSPLHF
d_call: TRBD1
clone_size: NA
v_call: TRBV5-4
j_call: TRBJ1-6

cdr3_nt: TGTGCCAGCAGTTACGCGGGCCCCTCCTACGAGCAGTACTTC
cdr3_aa: CASSYAGPSYEQYF
d_call: NA
clone_size: NA
v_call: TRBV6-5
j_call: TRBJ2-7

cdr3_nt: TGTGCCAGTAGTACTACGGGGAGTCAAGAGACCCAGTACTTC
cdr3_aa: CASSTTGSQETQYF
d_call: NA
clone_size: NA
v_call: TRBV19
j_call: TRBJ2-5

cdr3_nt: TGTGCCAGCAGCTCGAGGACCACCCAAAACACCGGGGAGCTGTTTTTT
cdr3_aa: CASSSRTTQNTGELFF
d_call: NA
clone_size: NA
v_call: TRBV11-2
j_call: TRBJ2-2

cdr3_nt: TGTGCCAGCAGCTTCGACCAACAGTTATATGGCTACACCTTC
cdr3_aa: CASSFDQQLYGYTF
d_call: NA
clone_size: NA
v_call: TRBV9
j_call: TRBJ1-2

cdr3_nt: TGTGCCAGCAGCGCAGGCTACGAGCAGTACTTC
cdr3_aa: CASSAGYEQYF
d_call: NA
clone_size: NA
v_call: TRBV6-6
j_call: TRBJ2-7

cdr3_nt: TGTGCCAGCAGGAGCAACAGGGAGCACGAGCAGTACTTC
cdr3_aa: CASRSNREHEQYF
d_call: NA
clone_size: NA
v_call: TRBV28
j_call: TRBJ2-7

cdr3_nt: TGTGCCTGGAGTGTGTCCGGGGGCGGTCAGCCCCAGCATTTT
cdr3_aa: CAWSVSGGGQPQHF
d_call: NA
clone_size: once
v_call: TRBV30
j_call: TRBJ1-5

cdr3_nt: TGTGCCAGCACAGGAAATTCACCCCTCCACTTT
cdr3_aa: CASTGNSPLHF
d_call: NA
clone_size: NA
v_call: TRBV6-1
j_call: TRBJ1-6

cdr3_nt: TGCGCCAGCAGCAGGGGACAGGGAATACACTACGAGCAGTACTTC
cdr3_aa: CASSRGQGIHYEQYF
d_call: TRBD1
clone_size: once
v_call: TRBV5-1
j_call: TRBJ2-7

cdr3_nt: TGTGCCAGCAGTCCGCCCCAGGGTGTTTCTGGAAACACCATATATTTT
cdr3_aa: CASSPPQGVSGNTIYF
d_call: NA
clone_size: NA
v_call: TRBV28
j_call: TRBJ1-3

cdr3_nt: TGTGCCAGCAGCTCGGGACTGACGTTCACTTCCACAGATACGCAGTATTTT
cdr3_aa: CASSSGLTFTSTDTQYF
d_call: NA
clone_size: NA
v_call: TRBV7-3
j_call: TRBJ2-3

cdr3_nt: TGTGCCAGCAGCTTGGCCGCGGGACCATCCTACGAGCAGTACTTC
cdr3_aa: CASSLAAGPSYEQYF
d_call: NA
clone_size: NA
v_call: TRBV5-4
j_call: TRBJ2-7

cdr3_nt: TGCGCCAGCAGCATGGGGGGGCTTTCCTACGAGCAGTACTTC
cdr3_aa: CASSMGGLSYEQYF
d_call: NA
clone_size: NA
v_call: TRBV5-1
j_call: TRBJ2-7

cdr3_nt: TGTGCCAGTAGTGGAAGGGGCCTATCAACTGAAGCTTTCTTT
cdr3_aa: CASSGRGLSTEAFF
d_call: NA
clone_size: NA
v_call: TRBV19
j_call: TRBJ1-1

cdr3_nt: TGTGCCAGCTCACCAAGACGTTTCGGGGATTCCACCGGGGAGCTGTTTTTT
cdr3_aa: CASSPRRFGDSTGELFF
d_call: NA
clone_size: NA
v_call: TRBV18
j_call: TRBJ2-2

cdr3_nt: TGTGCCAGCAGCCCGGGACAGGGCTCGTACACCTTC
cdr3_aa: CASSPGQGSYTF
d_call: TRBD1
clone_size: NA
v_call: TRBV7-6
j_call: TRBJ1-2

cdr3_nt: TGTGCCAGCAGCCGAACTAGCGGGAGGGCCAATGAGCAGTTCTTC
cdr3_aa: CASSRTSGRANEQFF
d_call: TRBD2
clone_size: NA
v_call: TRBV7-6
j_call: TRBJ2-1

cdr3_nt: TGTGCCAGCAGTTTATCCTTCCCGGGAAACACCATATATTTT
cdr3_aa: CASSLSFPGNTIYF
d_call: NA
clone_size: NA
v_call: TRBV27
j_call: TRBJ1-3

cdr3_nt: TGTGCCAGCAGTTTACACGGACAGGGGAGGACCGGGGAGCTGTTTTTT
cdr3_aa: CASSLHGQGRTGELFF
d_call: TRBD1
clone_size: NA
v_call: TRBV28
j_call: TRBJ2-2

cdr3_nt: TGCGCCAGCAGCTTGACTCCAGTGGGGGGAGATACGCAGTATTTT
cdr3_aa: CASSLTPVGGDTQYF
d_call: NA
clone_size: NA
v_call: TRBV5-1
j_call: TRBJ2-3

cdr3_nt: TGTGCCAGCAGCTTGGACACGCGTGAAAAACTGTTTTTT
cdr3_aa: CASSLDTREKLFF
d_call: NA
clone_size: NA
v_call: TRBV5-5
j_call: TRBJ1-4

cdr3_nt: TGTGCCAGCAGTTACTCGAGCAGCAATCAGCCCCAGCATTTT
cdr3_aa: CASSYSSSNQPQHF
d_call: NA
clone_size: once
v_call: TRBV6-6
j_call: TRBJ1-5

cdr3_nt: TGTGCCAGCAGTTACCGGGACAGCGTAAACGAGCAGTACTTC
cdr3_aa: CASSYRDSVNEQYF
d_call: TRBD1
clone_size: NA
v_call: TRBV6-5
j_call: TRBJ2-7

cdr3_nt: TGTGCCAGCAGCCCCGGGGTCACCCCCAACACCGGGGAGCTGTTTTTT
cdr3_aa: CASSPGVTPNTGELFF
d_call: NA
clone_size: NA
v_call: TRBV5-6
j_call: TRBJ2-2

cdr3_nt: TGTGCCAGCAGCCCATTATTTACTAGCGGAGCCAGCAGGGAGACCCAGTACTTC
cdr3_aa: CASSPLFTSGASRETQYF
d_call: TRBD2
clone_size: NA
v_call: TRBV11-2
j_call: TRBJ2-5

cdr3_nt: TGTGCCTGGAGTCTTCCGACGTCGGCTAATGAAAAACTGTTTTTT
cdr3_aa: CAWSLPTSANEKLFF
d_call: NA
clone_size: NA
v_call: TRBV30
j_call: TRBJ1-4